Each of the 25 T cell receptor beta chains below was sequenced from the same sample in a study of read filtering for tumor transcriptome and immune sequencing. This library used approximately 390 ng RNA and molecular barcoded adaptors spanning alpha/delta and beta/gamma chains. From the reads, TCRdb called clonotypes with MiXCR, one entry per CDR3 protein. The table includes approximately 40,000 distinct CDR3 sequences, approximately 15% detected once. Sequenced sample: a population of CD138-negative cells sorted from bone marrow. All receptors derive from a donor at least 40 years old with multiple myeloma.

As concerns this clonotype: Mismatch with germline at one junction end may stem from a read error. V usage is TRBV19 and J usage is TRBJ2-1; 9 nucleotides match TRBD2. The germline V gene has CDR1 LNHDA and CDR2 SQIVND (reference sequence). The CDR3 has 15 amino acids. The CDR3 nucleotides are TGTGCCAGTAGATCGCCTAGCGGGATGTACAATGAGCAGCTCTTC. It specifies CASRSPSGMYNEQLF.

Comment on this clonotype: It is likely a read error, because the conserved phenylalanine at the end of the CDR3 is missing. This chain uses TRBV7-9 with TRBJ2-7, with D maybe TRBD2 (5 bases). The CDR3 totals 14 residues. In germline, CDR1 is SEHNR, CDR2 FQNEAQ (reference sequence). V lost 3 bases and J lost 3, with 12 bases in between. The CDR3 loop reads CASSFAGGNYEQYL. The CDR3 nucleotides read TGTGCCAGCAGCTTTGCAGGAGGAAACTACGAGCAGTACCTC.

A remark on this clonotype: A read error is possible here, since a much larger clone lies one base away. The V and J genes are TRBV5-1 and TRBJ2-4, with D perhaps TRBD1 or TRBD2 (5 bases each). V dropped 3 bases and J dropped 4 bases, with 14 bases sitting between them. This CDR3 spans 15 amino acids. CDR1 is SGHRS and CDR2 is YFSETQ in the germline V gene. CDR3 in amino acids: CASSWTGRAKNIQYF. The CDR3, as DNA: TGCGCCAGCAGCTGGACGGGACGGGCAAAAAACATTCAGTACTTC.

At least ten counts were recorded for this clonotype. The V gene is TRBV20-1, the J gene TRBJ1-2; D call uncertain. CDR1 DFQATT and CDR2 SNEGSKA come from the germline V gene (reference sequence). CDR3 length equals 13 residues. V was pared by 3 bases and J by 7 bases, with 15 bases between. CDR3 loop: CSASHRMTAGYTF. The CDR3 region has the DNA TGCAGTGCTAGTCACCGAATGACGGCTGGCTACACCTTC.

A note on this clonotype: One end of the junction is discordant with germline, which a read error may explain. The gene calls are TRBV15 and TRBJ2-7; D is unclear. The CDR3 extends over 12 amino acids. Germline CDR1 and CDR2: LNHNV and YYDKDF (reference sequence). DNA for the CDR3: TGCGTCACCAGCACATGGGCCGGCGAGCAGTACTTC. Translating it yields CVTSTWAGEQYF.

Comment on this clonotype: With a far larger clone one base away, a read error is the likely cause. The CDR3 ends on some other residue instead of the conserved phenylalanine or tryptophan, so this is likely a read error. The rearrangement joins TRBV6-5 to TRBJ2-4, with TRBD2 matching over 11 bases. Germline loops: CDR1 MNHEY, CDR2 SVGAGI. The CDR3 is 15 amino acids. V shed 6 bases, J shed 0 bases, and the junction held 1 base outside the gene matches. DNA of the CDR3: TGTGCCAGCAGAGGACTAGCGGGAGCCAAAAACATTCAGTACTAC. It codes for CASRGLAGAKNIQYY.

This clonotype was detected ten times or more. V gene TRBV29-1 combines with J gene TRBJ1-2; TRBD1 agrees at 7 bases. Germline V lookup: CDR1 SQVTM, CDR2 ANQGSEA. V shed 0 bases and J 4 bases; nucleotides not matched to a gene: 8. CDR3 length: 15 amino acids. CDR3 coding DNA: TGCAGCGTTGAAGATCGAGGGACAGATGGCTATGGCTACACCTTC. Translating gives CSVEDRGTDGYGYTF. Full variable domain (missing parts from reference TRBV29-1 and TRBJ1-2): SAVISQKPSRDICQRGTSLTIQCQVDSQVTMMFWYRQQPGQSLTLIATANQGSEATYESGFVIDKFPISRPNLTFSTLTVSNMSPEDSSIYLCSVEDRGTDGYGYTFGSGTRLTVV.

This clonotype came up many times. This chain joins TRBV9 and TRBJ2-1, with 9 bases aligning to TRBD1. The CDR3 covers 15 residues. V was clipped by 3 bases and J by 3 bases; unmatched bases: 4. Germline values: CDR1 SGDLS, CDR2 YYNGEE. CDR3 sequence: CASSALTGGYNEQFF. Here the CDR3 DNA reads TGTGCCAGCAGCGCCCTGACAGGGGGCTACAATGAGCAGTTCTTC. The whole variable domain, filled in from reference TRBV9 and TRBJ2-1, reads DSGVTQTPKHLITATGQRVTLRCSPRSGDLSVYWYQQSLDQGLQFLIQYYNGEERAKGNILERFSAQQFPDLHSELNLSSLELGDSALYFCASSALTGGYNEQFFGPGTRLTVL.

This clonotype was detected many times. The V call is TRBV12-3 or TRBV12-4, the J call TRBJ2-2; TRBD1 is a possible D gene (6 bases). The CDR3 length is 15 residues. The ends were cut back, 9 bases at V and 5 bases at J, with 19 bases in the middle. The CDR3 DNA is TGTGCCAGTTCCCTTGGACAGAGAGGGACCGGGGAGCTGTTTTTT. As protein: CASSLGQRGTGELFF.

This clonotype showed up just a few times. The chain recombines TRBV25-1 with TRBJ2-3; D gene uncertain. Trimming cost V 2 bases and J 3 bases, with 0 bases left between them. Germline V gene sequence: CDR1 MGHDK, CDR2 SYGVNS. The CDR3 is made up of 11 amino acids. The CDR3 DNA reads TGTGCCAGCAGTGAAACAGATACGCAGTATTTT. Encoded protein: CASSETDTQYF.

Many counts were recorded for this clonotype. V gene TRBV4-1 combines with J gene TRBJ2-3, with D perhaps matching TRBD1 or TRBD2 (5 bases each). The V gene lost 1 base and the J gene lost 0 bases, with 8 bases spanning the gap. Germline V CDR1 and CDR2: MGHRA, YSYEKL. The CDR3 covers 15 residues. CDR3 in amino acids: CASSQAGLSTDTQYF. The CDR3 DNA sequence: TGCGCCAGCAGCCAAGCGGGGCTTAGCACAGATACGCAGTATTTT.

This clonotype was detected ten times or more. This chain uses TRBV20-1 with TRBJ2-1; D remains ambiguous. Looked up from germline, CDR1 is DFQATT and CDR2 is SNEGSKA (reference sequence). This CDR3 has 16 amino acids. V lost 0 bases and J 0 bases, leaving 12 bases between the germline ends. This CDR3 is CSARDWAENSYNEQFF. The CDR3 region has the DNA TGCAGTGCTAGAGATTGGGCGGAGAACTCCTACAATGAGCAGTTCTTC.

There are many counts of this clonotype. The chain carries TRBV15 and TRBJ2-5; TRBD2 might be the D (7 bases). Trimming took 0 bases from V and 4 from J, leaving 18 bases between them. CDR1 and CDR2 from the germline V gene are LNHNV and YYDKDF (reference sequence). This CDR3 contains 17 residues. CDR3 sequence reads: CATSRDSGAGVTETQYF. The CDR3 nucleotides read TGTGCCACCAGCAGAGATTCAGGGGCGGGAGTTACAGAGACCCAGTACTTC.

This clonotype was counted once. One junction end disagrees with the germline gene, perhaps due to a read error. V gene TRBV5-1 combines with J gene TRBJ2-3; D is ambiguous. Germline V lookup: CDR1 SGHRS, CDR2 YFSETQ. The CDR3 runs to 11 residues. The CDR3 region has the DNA TGCGCCAACAGCCGCACAGATACGCAGTATTTT. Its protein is CANSRTDTQYF.

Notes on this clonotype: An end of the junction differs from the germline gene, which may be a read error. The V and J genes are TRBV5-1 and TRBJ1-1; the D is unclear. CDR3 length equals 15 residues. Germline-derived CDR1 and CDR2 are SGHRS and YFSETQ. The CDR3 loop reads CASNLVDVTNTEAFF. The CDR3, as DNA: TGCGCCAGCAACTTGGTGGACGTCACGAACACTGAAGCTTTCTTT.

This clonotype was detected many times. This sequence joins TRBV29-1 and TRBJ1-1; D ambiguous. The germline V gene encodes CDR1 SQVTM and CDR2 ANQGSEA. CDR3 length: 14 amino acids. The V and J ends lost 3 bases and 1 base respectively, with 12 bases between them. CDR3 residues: CSVERSQKNTEAFF. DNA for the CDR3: TGCAGCGTTGAGAGGAGTCAGAAGAACACTGAAGCTTTCTTT.

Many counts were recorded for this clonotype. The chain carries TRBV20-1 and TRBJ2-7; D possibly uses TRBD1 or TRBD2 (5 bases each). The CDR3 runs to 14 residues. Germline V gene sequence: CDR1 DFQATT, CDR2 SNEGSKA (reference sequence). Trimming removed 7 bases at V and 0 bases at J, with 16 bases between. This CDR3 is CSVGAGRTSYEQYF. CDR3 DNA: TGCAGTGTAGGGGCGGGTCGGACCTCCTACGAGCAGTACTTC.

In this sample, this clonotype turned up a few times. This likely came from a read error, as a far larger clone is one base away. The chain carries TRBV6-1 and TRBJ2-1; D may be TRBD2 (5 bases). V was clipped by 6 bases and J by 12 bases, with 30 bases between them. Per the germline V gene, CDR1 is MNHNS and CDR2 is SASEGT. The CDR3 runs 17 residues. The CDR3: CASRAPLEGRWTDGQFF. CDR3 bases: TGTGCCAGCAGAGCCCCCCTAGAGGGCAGGTGGACGGATGGGCAGTTCTTC.

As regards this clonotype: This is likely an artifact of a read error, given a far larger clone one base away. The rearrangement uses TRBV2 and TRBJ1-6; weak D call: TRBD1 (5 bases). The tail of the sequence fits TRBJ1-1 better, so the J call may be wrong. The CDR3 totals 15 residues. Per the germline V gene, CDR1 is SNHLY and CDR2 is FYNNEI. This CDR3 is CASSDPGAGYTEAFF. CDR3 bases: TGTGCCAGCAGTGACCCCGGGGCAGGCTACACTGAAGCTTTCTTT.

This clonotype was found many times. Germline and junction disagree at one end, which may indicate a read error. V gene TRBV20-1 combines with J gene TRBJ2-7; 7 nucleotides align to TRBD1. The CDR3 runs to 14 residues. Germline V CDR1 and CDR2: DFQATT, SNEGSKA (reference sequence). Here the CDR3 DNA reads TGCAGTGCTGAAGACAGGGTGAGCTCCTACGAGCAGTACTTT. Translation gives CSAEDRVSSYEQYF.

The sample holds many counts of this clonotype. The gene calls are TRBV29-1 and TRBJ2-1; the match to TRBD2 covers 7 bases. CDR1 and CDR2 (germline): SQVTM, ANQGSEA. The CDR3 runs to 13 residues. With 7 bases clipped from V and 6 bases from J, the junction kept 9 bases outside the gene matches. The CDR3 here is CSGQRDLSNEQFF. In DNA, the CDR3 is TGCAGCGGGCAGCGGGATCTGAGCAATGAGCAGTTCTTC.

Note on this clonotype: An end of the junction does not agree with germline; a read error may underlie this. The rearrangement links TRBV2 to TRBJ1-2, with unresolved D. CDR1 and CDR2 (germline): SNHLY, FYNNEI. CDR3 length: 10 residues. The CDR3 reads CASLSYGYTF. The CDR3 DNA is TGTGCCAGCTTAAGCTATGGCTACACTTTC.

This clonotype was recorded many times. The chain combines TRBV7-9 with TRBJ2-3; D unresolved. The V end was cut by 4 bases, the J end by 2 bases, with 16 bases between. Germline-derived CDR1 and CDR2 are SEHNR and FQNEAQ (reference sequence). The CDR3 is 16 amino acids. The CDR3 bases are TGTGCCAGCAGCTCCCGAGCGACATCGCTCACAGATACGCAGTATTTT. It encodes CASSSRATSLTDTQYF.

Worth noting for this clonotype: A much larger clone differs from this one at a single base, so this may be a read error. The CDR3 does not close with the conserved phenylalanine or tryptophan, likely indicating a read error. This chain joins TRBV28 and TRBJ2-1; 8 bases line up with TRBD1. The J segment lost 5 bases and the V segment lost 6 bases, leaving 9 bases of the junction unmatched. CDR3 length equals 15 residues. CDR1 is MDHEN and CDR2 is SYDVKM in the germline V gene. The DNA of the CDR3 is TGTGCCAGCAGCCGTATACAGGGGGTCAACAATGAGCAGTTCCTC. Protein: CASSRIQGVNNEQFL.

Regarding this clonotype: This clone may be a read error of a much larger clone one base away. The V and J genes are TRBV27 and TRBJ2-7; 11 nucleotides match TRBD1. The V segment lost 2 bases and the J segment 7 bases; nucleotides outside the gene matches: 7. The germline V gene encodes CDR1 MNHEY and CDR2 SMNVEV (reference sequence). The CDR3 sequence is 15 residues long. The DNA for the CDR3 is TGTGCCAGCAGTTTACACGGGACAGGGGGACGTGAGCAGTACTTC. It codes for CASSLHGTGGREQYF.